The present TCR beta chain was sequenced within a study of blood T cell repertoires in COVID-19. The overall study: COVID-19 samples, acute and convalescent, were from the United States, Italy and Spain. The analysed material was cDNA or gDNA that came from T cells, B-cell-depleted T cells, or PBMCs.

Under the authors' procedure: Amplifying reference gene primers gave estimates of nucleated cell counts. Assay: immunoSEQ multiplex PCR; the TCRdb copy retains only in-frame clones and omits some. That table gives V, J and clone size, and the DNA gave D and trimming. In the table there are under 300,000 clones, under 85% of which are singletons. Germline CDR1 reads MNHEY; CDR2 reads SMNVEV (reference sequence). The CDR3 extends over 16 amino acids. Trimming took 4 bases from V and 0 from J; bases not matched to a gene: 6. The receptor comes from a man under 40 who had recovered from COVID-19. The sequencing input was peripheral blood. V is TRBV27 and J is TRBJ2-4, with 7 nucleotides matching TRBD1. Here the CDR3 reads CASSSQGTVAKNIQYF. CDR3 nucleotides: TGTGCCAGCAGTTCACAGGGGACCGTAGCCAAAAACATTCAGTACTTC.